This T cell receptor (beta chain) was sequenced for a study of OX40 agonist ivuxolimab in advanced cancers. At the level of the study: Having had anti-PD-1, anti-PD-L1 or anti-CTLA-4 therapy before was allowed, and roughly 38% had some.

Profiled with immunoSEQ multiplex PCR; TCRdb holds only in-frame clones, not every one. This sample carries about 96,000 clones, about 80% of them seen once, and the ten largest clones take roughly 5.8%. Whole-study findings and limits: Clones of CD4+ and CD8+ blood T cells grew by week 6 at doses of 0.1 to 3.0 mg/kg.

As concerns this clone: What it binds is unknown.

Sequenced material: CD4+ or CD8+ T cells sorted from blood, taken in a trial of the OX40 agonist ivuxolimab. This sequence originates from an adult with an advanced solid tumor such as melanoma, head and neck, liver or kidney cancer.

The CDR3 loop reads CASSLGQPQHF. CDR3 coding DNA: TGTGCCAGCAGTTTGGGGCAGCCCCAGCATTTT. This chain connects TRBV28 to TRBJ1-5; D is unclear. CDR1 is MDHEN, CDR2 SYDVKM, per germline. The CDR3 totals 11 residues. The ends were cut back, 3 bases at V and 7 bases at J, with 4 bases in the middle.